The 29 T cell receptor beta chains given below trace back to one sample, sequenced in a study of shared clonotypes between healthy human individuals. Generated by immunoSEQ multiplex PCR, the TCRdb table keeps only in-frame clones and is missing some. The table includes 2,500,000 or so clones, 90% to 95% detected once. Sequences were obtained from naive CD4+ T cells from PBMCs. Subset reported: CD45RA+ positively selected. The receptor set was obtained from a man aged 18 to 35 in good health. Some clones in this sample may be carry-over from other donors' samples.

The rearrangement uses TRBV5-4 and TRBJ2-1, with TRBD1 matching over 7 bases. The V gene end was trimmed by 3 bases and the J gene end by 7 bases; junction bases not matched to a gene: 4. Germline values: CDR1 SGHNT, CDR2 YYREEE (reference sequence). CDR3 length: 13 residues. The CDR3 region is CASSSPGGNEQFF. DNA of the CDR3: TGTGCCAGCAGCTCGCCAGGGGGAAATGAGCAGTTCTTC.

The rearrangement uses TRBV5-1 and TRBJ1-2; D is uncertain. The CDR3 is made up of 14 amino acids. In germline, CDR1 is SGHRS, CDR2 YFSETQ. The V end lost 4 bases, the J end lost 0 bases, and 10 bases lay between the germline ends. The CDR3 loop reads CASSLSNSNYGYTF. As DNA, the CDR3 is TGCGCCAGCAGCCTCAGCAATTCTAACTATGGCTACACCTTC. Variable domain in full (rest from reference TRBV5-1 and TRBJ1-2): KAGVTQTPRYLIKTRGQQVTLSCSPISGHRSVSWYQQTPGQGLQFLFEYFSETQRNKGNFPGRFSGRQFSNSRSEMNVSTLELGDSALYLCASSLSNSNYGYTFGSGTRLTVV.

V usage is TRBV29-1 and J usage is TRBJ2-1, with 12 bases fitting TRBD2. This CDR3 contains 15 residues. Germline V CDR1 and CDR2: SQVTM, ANQGSEA. Trimming removed 4 bases from V and 1 base from J; junction bases left unmatched: 2. CDR3 region: CSVATSGSSYNEQFF. The DNA of the CDR3 is TGCAGCGTTGCGACTAGCGGGAGTTCCTACAATGAGCAGTTCTTC.

This chain links TRBV5-5 with TRBJ2-7; D is perhaps TRBD1 (6 bases). CDR3 size: 15 residues. V was shortened by 3 bases and J by 2 bases, with 15 bases between the two germline ends. CDR1 and CDR2 (germline): SGHKS, YYEKEE (reference sequence). CDR3 DNA: TGTGCCAGCAGCTGGGCAACAGGGCGAGCCTACGAGCAGTACTTC. This sequence encodes CASSWATGRAYEQYF.

A single count supports this clone. The chain is built from TRBV6-1 and TRBJ2-1; 10 bases agree with TRBD2. Germline CDR1 MNHNS, CDR2 SASEGT. The CDR3 has 13 residues. V was clipped by 8 bases and J by 8 bases; unmatched bases: 6. The CDR3 here is CASGAGTSDEQFF. In DNA, the CDR3 is TGTGCCAGCGGGGCCGGGACTAGCGATGAGCAGTTCTTC.

The V and J genes are TRBV6-5 and TRBJ1-3; D unresolved. The germline V gene encodes CDR1 MNHEY and CDR2 SVGAGI. Between the trimmed V and J ends, which lost 0 bases and 2 bases, there was a span of 8 bases. The CDR3 is 15 residues long. The CDR3 sequence is CASSYSRVAGNTIYF. In DNA, the CDR3 is TGTGCCAGCAGTTACTCGAGGGTTGCTGGAAACACCATATATTTT.

This chain's CDR3 is CASRLGTGGGGEQYF. The CDR3 DNA reads as TGTGCCAGCAGACTCGGGACAGGGGGAGGCGGCGAGCAGTACTTC. The chain has TRBV2 and TRBJ2-7; 11 nucleotides match TRBD1. V lost 6 bases, J lost 6 bases, and 10 bases stayed unmatched. The CDR3 consists of 15 residues. Germline CDR1 reads SNHLY; CDR2 reads FYNNEI.

The CDR3 loop is CAWNTGTGRETQYF. The CDR3 DNA is TGTGCCTGGAACACCGGGACAGGGAGAGAGACCCAGTACTTC. The chain uses TRBV30 and TRBJ2-5; the match to TRBD1 covers 9 bases. This CDR3 spans 14 amino acids. Losses at the gene ends were 4 bases for V and 4 bases for J; bases not matched to a gene: 7. Germline CDR1 reads GTSNPN; CDR2 reads SVGIG (reference sequence).

V and J are TRBV28 and TRBJ2-2; D might be TRBD2 (6 bases). Between the trimmed V and J ends, which lost 6 bases and 1 base, there was a span of 18 bases. Germline V lookup: CDR1 MDHEN, CDR2 SYDVKM. The CDR3 has 17 residues. The DNA for the CDR3 is TGTGCCAGCAGCTTGGGACTTCTCCTGGGGAACACCGGGGAGCTGTTTTTT. This translates into CASSLGLLLGNTGELFF. The full variable domain, with the rest looked up from reference TRBV28 and TRBJ2-2, is DVKVTQSSRYLVKRTGEKVFLECVQDMDHENMFWYRQDPGLGLRLIYFSYDVKMKEKGDIPEGYSVSREKKERFSLILESASTNQTSMYLCASSLGLLLGNTGELFFGEGSRLTVL.

This chain links TRBV25-1 with TRBJ1-2; D is perhaps TRBD1 (5 bases). The CDR3 extends over 13 amino acids. V lost 6 bases and J 4 bases, leaving 12 bases between the germline ends. Looked up from germline, CDR1 is MGHDK and CDR2 is SYGVNS. Here the CDR3 DNA reads TGTGCCAGCAGCGCAGGGACCTTCTATGGCTACACCTTC. Its protein is CASSAGTFYGYTF.

This sequence joins TRBV18 and TRBJ2-2, with D hard to call. V lost 2 bases and J lost 5, with 15 bases in between. CDR3 length: 16 amino acids. The germline V gene has CDR1 KGHSH and CDR2 LQKENI. As DNA, the CDR3 is TGTGCCAGCTCACCAGACTCGAGCTTCGTGACCGGGGAGCTGTTTTTT. Protein: CASSPDSSFVTGELFF.

The chain links TRBV10-3 to TRBJ2-7, with D possibly matching TRBD1 (6 bases). CDR1 ENHRY and CDR2 SYGVKD come from the germline V gene. V was cut by 7 bases and J by 0 bases, with 13 bases left in between. This CDR3 comprises 14 residues. The chain's CDR3 is CAITKDRSSYEQYF. The DNA for the CDR3 is TGTGCCATCACCAAAGACAGGAGCTCCTACGAGCAGTACTTC.

This clone was counted a few times. At the DNA level, this CDR3 is encoded by other sequences in the same sample as well. The V gene is TRBV30, the J gene TRBJ1-1; D not resolved. CDR3 size: 12 residues. CDR1 GTSNPN and CDR2 SVGIG come from the germline V gene (reference sequence). The germline V and J ends were trimmed by 5 bases and 0 bases, with 7 bases remaining between them. The CDR3, as DNA: TGTGCCTGGGGACGGTTGAACACTGAAGCTTTCTTT. This translates into CAWGRLNTEAFF.

The gene calls are TRBV5-1 and TRBJ1-1; 9 bases are shared with TRBD1. The V gene end was trimmed by 3 bases and the J gene end by 6 bases; junction bases not matched to a gene: 6. Germline V gene lookup returns CDR1 SGHRS and CDR2 YFSETQ. The CDR3 is made up of 14 amino acids. CDR3 in amino acids: CASSSTGGASEAFF. In nucleotides, the CDR3 is TGCGCCAGCAGCTCAACAGGGGGCGCTTCTGAAGCTTTCTTT. The full variable domain, completed using reference TRBV5-1 and TRBJ1-1, is KAGVTQTPRYLIKTRGQQVTLSCSPISGHRSVSWYQQTPGQGLQFLFEYFSETQRNKGNFPGRFSGRQFSNSRSEMNVSTLELGDSALYLCASSSTGGASEAFFGQGTRLTVV.

This chain links TRBV27 with TRBJ2-7; 12 bases agree with TRBD2. This CDR3 is built from 17 residues. Germline assignment: CDR1 MNHEY and CDR2 SMNVEV (reference sequence). Trimming took 3 bases from V and 5 from J; bases not matched to a gene: 11. The CDR3 here is CASSFLLAGGVWDEQYF. DNA of the CDR3: TGTGCCAGCAGTTTCTTACTAGCGGGAGGAGTCTGGGACGAGCAGTACTTC.

V gene TRBV18 combines with J gene TRBJ2-2; D not certain. Looked up from germline, CDR1 is KGHSH and CDR2 is LQKENI. V was shortened by 1 base and J by 5 bases, with 8 bases between the two germline ends. The CDR3 sequence is 14 residues long. CDR3 protein: CASSPRPETGELFF. Written as DNA, the CDR3 is TGTGCCAGCTCACCACGGCCGGAGACCGGGGAGCTGTTTTTT.

The chain has TRBV7-9 and TRBJ2-3, with D possibly being TRBD1 (5 bases). With 4 bases removed from V and 10 bases from J, the gap between germline ends came to 21 bases. The germline CDR1 and CDR2 sequences are SEHNR and FQNEAQ (reference sequence). This CDR3 comprises 15 residues. The CDR3 here is CASSSPGQHKGAQYF. In DNA form, the CDR3 reads TGTGCCAGCAGCTCACCAGGGCAGCACAAAGGAGCGCAGTATTTT.

DNA of the CDR3: TGCGCCAGCAGCTCCTCGACTATACGGACAGGGTTCAACTACGAGCAGTACTTC. Translation gives CASSSSTIRTGFNYEQYF. V is TRBV5-1 and J is TRBJ2-7, with TRBD1 identical over 8 bases. Germline V gives CDR1 SGHRS, CDR2 YFSETQ. This CDR3 is 18 amino acids long. V lost 3 bases to trimming and J lost 3 bases; unmatched junction nucleotides: 17.

The chain has TRBV15 and TRBJ1-5, with TRBD1 as a possible D gene (5 bases). V gave up 0 bases and J gave up 7 bases, with 7 bases separating them. Germline V CDR1 and CDR2: LNHNV, YYDKDF (reference sequence). The CDR3 is 13 residues long. The CDR3 nucleotides are TGTGCCACCAGCAGAGAGTGGGACCAGCCCCAGCATTTT. This codes for CATSREWDQPQHF.

This chain joins TRBV9 and TRBJ2-3; D is possibly TRBD1 (6 bases). CDR1 is SGDLS and CDR2 is YYNGEE in the germline V gene. CDR3 length equals 16 residues. Trimming pared 0 bases from V and 0 bases from J, leaving 11 bases between. In DNA, the CDR3 is TGTGCCAGCAGCGTAGAGGGGGTGACTAGCACAGATACGCAGTATTTT. Protein product: CASSVEGVTSTDTQYF.

The rearrangement joins TRBV19 to TRBJ2-1; D might be TRBD1 (5 bases). Per germline, CDR1 LNHDA and CDR2 SQIVND (reference sequence). This CDR3 comprises 17 residues. V lost 4 bases and J lost 7, with 23 bases in between. CDR3 DNA sequence: TGTGCCAGTAGTAACCCCATGGGGCGCCCAGACCGAAATGAGCAGTTCTTC. Its translation: CASSNPMGRPDRNEQFF.

The gene calls are TRBV5-4 and TRBJ2-1; D not certain. V was clipped by 3 bases and J by 2 bases, with 6 bases between them. Germline V gene lookup returns CDR1 SGHNT and CDR2 YYREEE (reference sequence). This CDR3 comprises 13 residues. The DNA for the CDR3 is TGTGCCAGCAGCTCCAACGCCTACAATGAGCAGTTCTTC. It codes for CASSSNAYNEQFF. The full variable domain, with the rest looked up from reference TRBV5-4 and TRBJ2-1, is ETGVTQSPTHLIKTRGQQVTLRCSSQSGHNTVSWYQQALGQGPQFIFQYYREEENGRGNFPPRFSGLQFPNYSSELNVNALELDDSALYLCASSSNAYNEQFFGPGTRLTVL.

This rearrangement joins TRBV27 to TRBJ1-2; D call uncertain. This CDR3 comprises 13 residues. Germline V gene data show CDR1 as MNHEY and CDR2 as SMNVEV (reference sequence). The ends were cut back, 5 bases at V and 2 bases at J, with 9 bases in the middle. CDR3 coding DNA: TGTGCCAGCAGTCCCCAGGAAAACTATGGCTACACCTTC. Amino acids: CASSPQENYGYTF.

This clone has a single count. This chain joins TRBV10-3 and TRBJ1-2; D not certain. Trimming left V 3 bases short and J 2 bases short, with 13 bases between. Germline loops: CDR1 ENHRY, CDR2 SYGVKD. The CDR3 is 15 amino acids. The CDR3 region is CAISDPSGSNYGYTF. DNA for the CDR3: TGTGCCATCAGTGACCCGTCGGGTAGCAACTATGGCTACACCTTC.

V and J are TRBV7-9 and TRBJ2-7; TRBD1 matches at 9 bases. Germline values: CDR1 SEHNR, CDR2 FQNEAQ (reference sequence). The junction had 5 bases not matched to a gene; V was cut back by 5 bases and J by 0 bases. This CDR3 region has 15 residues. CDR3 coding DNA: TGTGCCAGCAGCATAGGACAGGGGCCCTCCTACGAGCAGTACTTC. Amino acids: CASSIGQGPSYEQYF.

The J gene is TRBJ2-3, the V gene TRBV9; TRBD2 agrees at 9 bases. This CDR3 comprises 16 residues. Germline CDR1 reads SGDLS; CDR2 reads YYNGEE. Trimming took 0 bases from V and 2 from J; bases not matched to a gene: 4. The CDR3 region has the DNA TGTGCCAGCAGCGTAGGACTAGCGGAAAACACAGATACGCAGTATTTT. Amino acid sequence: CASSVGLAENTDTQYF.

V and J are TRBV7-2 and TRBJ2-6; TRBD1 is a possible D gene (6 bases). The CDR3 consists of 19 residues. CDR1 is SGHTA, CDR2 FQGNSA, per germline. Trimming took 1 base from V and 0 from J, leaving 16 bases between them. CDR3 nucleotides: TGTGCCAGCAGCTTAGTCGCAGGGGCCTTAACCTCTGGGGCCAACGTCCTGACTTTC. Amino acids: CASSLVAGALTSGANVLTF.

The gene calls are TRBV25-1 and TRBJ2-3; 13 bases align to TRBD2. This CDR3 spans 18 amino acids. CDR1 and CDR2 from the germline V gene are MGHDK and SYGVNS. The V and J ends lost 4 bases and 5 bases, in that order; junction bases with no gene match: 12. The CDR3 spells CASSAPRRLAGGVDTQYF. The CDR3 bases are TGTGCCAGCAGTGCCCCACGCCGACTAGCGGGAGGAGTAGATACGCAGTATTTT. Filled out from reference TRBV25-1 and TRBJ2-3, the complete variable domain reads EADIYQTPRYLVIGTGKKITLECSQTMGHDKMYWYQQDPGMELHLIHYSYGVNSTEKGDLSSESTVSRIRTEHFPLTLESARPSHTSQYLCASSAPRRLAGGVDTQYFGPGTRLTVL.

The chain is built from TRBV7-8 and TRBJ2-3; D is uncertain. This CDR3 spans 13 amino acids. Trimming shortened V by 1 base and J by 1 base, and 3 bases separated the two germline ends. Germline V CDR1 and CDR2: SGHVS, FQNEAQ. CDR3 DNA sequence: TGTGCCAGCAGCTTAGGGCGCACAGATACGCAGTATTTT. The encoded protein is CASSLGRTDTQYF.